This T cell receptor (beta chain) stems from a study of T-cell reconstitution after alpha-beta-depleted transplantation in children (TCRdb year 2016). The study in broad terms: The study quantitatively tracked T-cell immune reconstitution after TCRalphabeta/CD19-depleted allogeneic hematopoietic cell transplantation in children using TCR repertoire profiling.

To prepare the library, PCR was applied. Instrument on record: Illumina HiSeq 2500. Molecular barcoding was employed in the preparation of TCR libraries, with unique molecular identifiers being used to normalize TCRbeta repertoire quantification. TCRdb reran the public reads through fastp at Q25 and MiXCR, keeping productive beta chains. For every CDR3 protein sequence, its rows merge into one entry that carries the most common genes and DNA. The sample table records roughly 590,000 distinct CDR3 sequences; 16% of these occur just once. Together, the top ten hold approximately 1% of the sample. Note on this clonotype: This receptor's antigen is unknown. No per-base quality is available; no much larger clone lies one base away.

Reading the germline V gene (reference sequence) gives CDR1 SEHNR and CDR2 FQNEAQ. Ends trimmed: V by 5 bases, J by 8 bases; bases unmatched to a gene: 6. From the cysteine up to the phenylalanine, the CDR3 has a length of 14 residues. Only the CDR3 portion is preserved as DNA: 42 bases, with reading frame beginning at the first base. Sequenced material: PBMCs from the stem cell graft donor, taken from the stem cell graft. The sequence was obtained from a human donor who donated a stem cell graft to a child with acute myeloid leukemia. The receptor chain draws on TRBV7-9 and TRBJ2-1; the central 10 bases match TRBD1. The nucleotides read TGTGCCAGCAGCGTCGGGACAGGGGTTGATGAGCAGTTCTTC. It codes for CASSVGTGVDEQFF.